The rows below give T cell receptor beta chains drawn from one sample of a study of Ad26.COV2.S vaccination and SARS-CoV-2 variants. The table came from immunoSEQ multiplex PCR; TCRdb's copy has only in-frame clones and leaves some out. The sample has around 340,000 clones, around 88% seen once. Sample: peripheral blood, taken in a trial of Ad26.COV2.S vaccine versus placebo. Source of these receptors: a person between 18 and 65 years old who received the Ad26.COV2.S COVID-19 vaccine or a placebo. Both conserved end residues are part of each CDR3. D genes are given only for firm matches. Some rows have no size entry. The others give once, few or many, or a class for an expanded clone.

j_call: TRBJ2-6
clone_size: -
d_call: -
v_call: TRBV5-1
cdr3_nt: TGCGCCAGCAGCTTGGAGGTAAACTCTGGGGCCAACGTCCTGACTTTC
cdr3_aa: CASSLEVNSGANVLTF

j_call: TRBJ2-1
clone_size: -
d_call: TRBD2
v_call: TRBV9
cdr3_nt: TGTGCCAGCAGCGGTACCCCGGGGGGGACCTACAATGAGCAGTTCTTC
cdr3_aa: CASSGTPGGTYNEQFF

j_call: TRBJ2-5
clone_size: once
d_call: TRBD2
v_call: TRBV10-1
cdr3_nt: TGCGCCATCCTACAAAGCGCGGGAGGGCCTCCAGAGACCCAGTACTTC
cdr3_aa: CAILQSAGGPPETQYF

j_call: TRBJ2-2
clone_size: -
d_call: TRBD2
v_call: TRBV27
cdr3_nt: TGTGCCAGCAGTTTCGGGAGGTCGGGAACCGGGGAGCTGTTTTTT
cdr3_aa: CASSFGRSGTGELFF

j_call: TRBJ1-3
clone_size: once
d_call: -
v_call: TRBV18
cdr3_nt: TGTGCCAGCTCACCAGGACGGAGCTCTGGAAACACCATATATTTT
cdr3_aa: CASSPGRSSGNTIYF

j_call: TRBJ1-1
clone_size: -
d_call: -
v_call: TRBV2
cdr3_nt: TGTGCCAGCAGTGTCGGAGCGGGGGTCGGTGAAGCTTTCTTT
cdr3_aa: CASSVGAGVGEAFF

j_call: TRBJ2-5
clone_size: once
d_call: -
v_call: TRBV29-1
cdr3_nt: TGCAGCGTTGAAATGGCACTAGCCGGGGGTGAGACCCAGTACTTC
cdr3_aa: CSVEMALAGGETQYF

j_call: TRBJ2-3
clone_size: -
d_call: TRBD2
v_call: TRBV7-9
cdr3_nt: TGTGCCAGCAGCTCGGGACTAGCGGGAGGGCCGGTCACAGATACGCAGTATTTT
cdr3_aa: CASSSGLAGGPVTDTQYF

j_call: TRBJ1-2
clone_size: once
d_call: -
v_call: TRBV2
cdr3_nt: TGTGCCAGCACGAAGGGGTACTATGGCTACACCTTC
cdr3_aa: CASTKGYYGYTF

j_call: TRBJ2-2
clone_size: -
d_call: -
v_call: TRBV6-2/TRBV6-3
cdr3_nt: TGTGCCAGCAGTTACGTAGGGCCCCGGGGCACCGGGGAGCTGTTTTTT
cdr3_aa: CASSYVGPRGTGELFF

j_call: TRBJ1-2
clone_size: once
d_call: -
v_call: TRBV2
cdr3_nt: TGTGCCAGCAGCGCATCGCCCCGAGGCTACACCTTC
cdr3_aa: CASSASPRGYTF

j_call: TRBJ2-3
clone_size: -
d_call: -
v_call: TRBV19
cdr3_nt: TGTGCCAGTACCCTAGGGGGGGGAACAGATACGCAGTATTTT
cdr3_aa: CASTLGGGTDTQYF

j_call: TRBJ2-7
clone_size: -
d_call: TRBD2
v_call: TRBV9
cdr3_nt: TGTGCCAGCGGCAGATCTAGCGGGAGCTACGAGCAGTACTTC
cdr3_aa: CASGRSSGSYEQYF

j_call: TRBJ1-2
clone_size: -
d_call: -
v_call: TRBV3-1/TRBV3-2
cdr3_nt: TGTGCCAGCAGCCAATCCGGACAGCTCTATGGCTACACCTTC
cdr3_aa: CASSQSGQLYGYTF

j_call: TRBJ1-1
clone_size: -
d_call: -
v_call: TRBV18
cdr3_nt: TGTGCCAGCTCACCCTCGACAGTGGGTAACACTGAAGCTTTCTTT
cdr3_aa: CASSPSTVGNTEAFF

j_call: TRBJ1-4
clone_size: -
d_call: -
v_call: TRBV18
cdr3_nt: TGTGCCAGCTCACCCTCGGTCGTAGCAGAGGAAAAACTGTTTTTT
cdr3_aa: CASSPSVVAEEKLFF

j_call: TRBJ2-2
clone_size: few
d_call: -
v_call: TRBV27
cdr3_nt: TGTGCCAGCAGTCGGGCGCACAAGAACACCGGGGAGCTGTTTTTT
cdr3_aa: CASSRAHKNTGELFF

j_call: TRBJ1-2
clone_size: few
d_call: -
v_call: TRBV29-1
cdr3_nt: TGCAGCGTTGGGGGAACCTTTAACTATGGCTACACCTTC
cdr3_aa: CSVGGTFNYGYTF

j_call: TRBJ2-7
clone_size: -
d_call: -
v_call: TRBV6-5
cdr3_nt: TGTGCCAGCAGTTACACCAGGGGTACCTACGAGCAGTACTTC
cdr3_aa: CASSYTRGTYEQYF

j_call: TRBJ2-5
clone_size: -
d_call: -
v_call: TRBV7-2
cdr3_nt: TGTGCCAGCAGCAAAGAGGGGGCTAGCGGTTGGGAGACCCAGTACTTC
cdr3_aa: CASSKEGASGWETQYF

j_call: TRBJ2-1
clone_size: -
d_call: TRBD2
v_call: TRBV29-1
cdr3_nt: TGCAGCGCTTCTCTAGCGGGAGAGTACAATGAGCAGTTCTTC
cdr3_aa: CSASLAGEYNEQFF

j_call: TRBJ2-1
clone_size: -
d_call: -
v_call: TRBV5-4
cdr3_nt: TGTGCCAGCAGCTTGGATGGGGATGAGCAGTTCTTC
cdr3_aa: CASSLDGDEQFF

j_call: TRBJ2-3
clone_size: -
d_call: -
v_call: TRBV27
cdr3_nt: TGTGCCAGCAGTTACCAATCGTTGAACAGGGTCTCAGCGGATACGCAGTATTTT
cdr3_aa: CASSYQSLNRVSADTQYF

j_call: TRBJ2-5
clone_size: -
d_call: -
v_call: TRBV4-1
cdr3_nt: TGCGCCAGCAGCCAAGACTCGGCGCTCCAAGAGACCCAGTACTTC
cdr3_aa: CASSQDSALQETQYF

j_call: TRBJ1-2
clone_size: -
d_call: TRBD1
v_call: TRBV6-5
cdr3_nt: TGTGCCAGCAGTAACCTGAGGACAGGGACGGAAGGCTACACCTTC
cdr3_aa: CASSNLRTGTEGYTF

j_call: TRBJ1-1
clone_size: -
d_call: -
v_call: TRBV27
cdr3_nt: TGTGCCAGCAGTTTATTCCCGGGTGTGATGACTGAAGCTTTCTTT
cdr3_aa: CASSLFPGVMTEAFF

j_call: TRBJ2-3
clone_size: once
d_call: -
v_call: TRBV7-9
cdr3_nt: TGTGCCAGCAGCCCCCCAACATTATTGAGCACCTTTTCCACAGATACGCAGTATTTT
cdr3_aa: CASSPPTLLSTFSTDTQYF

j_call: TRBJ2-3
clone_size: once
d_call: -
v_call: TRBV6-2/TRBV6-3
cdr3_nt: TGTGCCAGCAGCGCAGGGACAGATACGCAGTATTTT
cdr3_aa: CASSAGTDTQYF

j_call: TRBJ2-1
clone_size: -
d_call: TRBD1
v_call: TRBV9
cdr3_nt: TGTGCCAGCAGCCACAATAAATGGGGGACAGGGGTTTATGAGCAGTTCTTC
cdr3_aa: CASSHNKWGTGVYEQFF

j_call: TRBJ2-7
clone_size: -
d_call: TRBD2
v_call: TRBV5-1
cdr3_nt: TGCGCCAGCAGCCTGACTAGCGGGAGTGCTGTGCAGTACTTC
cdr3_aa: CASSLTSGSAVQYF

j_call: TRBJ1-2
clone_size: -
d_call: TRBD1
v_call: TRBV7-9
cdr3_nt: TGTGCCAGCAGCCTATTCCGGGGACAGGGCGTCAACTATGGCTACACCTTC
cdr3_aa: CASSLFRGQGVNYGYTF

j_call: TRBJ1-3
clone_size: once
d_call: TRBD1
v_call: TRBV18
cdr3_nt: TGTGCCAGCTCAGTAGACAGGGGACTGCCTGGAAACACCATATATTTT
cdr3_aa: CASSVDRGLPGNTIYF

j_call: TRBJ2-7
clone_size: once
d_call: -
v_call: TRBV10-1
cdr3_nt: TGCGCCAGCAGTCGGGACTTCGCCTACGAGCAGTACTTC
cdr3_aa: CASSRDFAYEQYF

j_call: TRBJ1-1
clone_size: once
d_call: -
v_call: TRBV6-6
cdr3_nt: TGTGCCAGCACCCTCGGACGGGGGAACACTGAAGCTTTCTTT
cdr3_aa: CASTLGRGNTEAFF

j_call: TRBJ2-2
clone_size: -
d_call: -
v_call: TRBV27
cdr3_nt: TGTGCCAGCAGTATAGGACAGCTGAACACCGGGGAGCTGTTTTTT
cdr3_aa: CASSIGQLNTGELFF

j_call: TRBJ1-2
clone_size: -
d_call: -
v_call: TRBV5-5
cdr3_nt: TGTGCCAGCAGCCTATACAGCTCAAATGGCTACACCTTC
cdr3_aa: CASSLYSSNGYTF

j_call: TRBJ2-1
clone_size: -
d_call: -
v_call: TRBV7-9
cdr3_nt: TGTGCCAGCAGCTTAGGGGGCGACTACAATGAGCAGTTCTTC
cdr3_aa: CASSLGGDYNEQFF

j_call: TRBJ1-5
clone_size: -
d_call: TRBD1
v_call: TRBV7-2
cdr3_nt: TGTGCCAGCAGCAAGGACAGGCAAGGAGGGAATCAGCCCCAGCATTTT
cdr3_aa: CASSKDRQGGNQPQHF

j_call: TRBJ2-5
clone_size: -
d_call: -
v_call: TRBV3-1/TRBV3-2
cdr3_nt: TGTGCCAGCAGCCAAGGTCCTATGAAACAAGAGACCCAGTACTTC
cdr3_aa: CASSQGPMKQETQYF

j_call: TRBJ1-1
clone_size: -
d_call: -
v_call: TRBV7-8
cdr3_nt: TGTGCCAGCAGCGAAGGACGGATGAACACTGAAGCTTTCTTT
cdr3_aa: CASSEGRMNTEAFF

j_call: TRBJ2-2
clone_size: -
d_call: -
v_call: TRBV6-1
cdr3_nt: TGTGCCAGCAGTGAAGCCCCGAGGAGGGGTTCGGTCGGGGAGCTGTTTTTT
cdr3_aa: CASSEAPRRGSVGELFF

j_call: TRBJ1-1
clone_size: -
d_call: TRBD1
v_call: TRBV20-1
cdr3_nt: TGCAGTGCTAGTAGGGACAGGGGGATGAACACTGAAGCTTTCTTT
cdr3_aa: CSASRDRGMNTEAFF

j_call: TRBJ1-1
clone_size: -
d_call: -
v_call: TRBV29-1
cdr3_nt: TGCAGCGTTCACAGGGAGAACACTGAAGCTTTCTTT
cdr3_aa: CSVHRENTEAFF

j_call: TRBJ1-5
clone_size: -
d_call: -
v_call: TRBV19
cdr3_nt: TGTGCCAGTAGTATAGGCCCTGCTGGTCTGGGGCATAGCAATCAGCCCCAGCATTTT
cdr3_aa: CASSIGPAGLGHSNQPQHF

j_call: TRBJ2-2
clone_size: -
d_call: -
v_call: TRBV7-9
cdr3_nt: TGTGCCAGCAGCGCTAGGGCGAACACCGGGGAGCTGTTTTTT
cdr3_aa: CASSARANTGELFF

j_call: TRBJ2-5
clone_size: -
d_call: -
v_call: TRBV13
cdr3_nt: TGTGCCAGCAGCTTAGGGACGGGACAAGAGACCCAGTACTTC
cdr3_aa: CASSLGTGQETQYF

j_call: TRBJ1-1
clone_size: -
d_call: -
v_call: TRBV6-6
cdr3_nt: TGTGCCAGCACCAACAGAAGCGCTGAAGCTTTCTTT
cdr3_aa: CASTNRSAEAFF

j_call: TRBJ2-7
clone_size: -
d_call: TRBD1
v_call: TRBV30
cdr3_nt: TGTGCCTGGAGTAAGGGACAGGGGGTGTACGAGCAGTACTTC
cdr3_aa: CAWSKGQGVYEQYF

j_call: TRBJ1-1
clone_size: -
d_call: TRBD1
v_call: TRBV5-1
cdr3_nt: TGCGCCAGCAGCTCAGAAGGACAGGCGAACACTGAAGCTTTCTTT
cdr3_aa: CASSSEGQANTEAFF

j_call: TRBJ2-7
clone_size: -
d_call: -
v_call: TRBV7-2
cdr3_nt: TGTGCCAGCAGCTTCTGGGGTCGTGAGCAGTACTTC
cdr3_aa: CASSFWGREQYF

j_call: TRBJ1-2
clone_size: -
d_call: TRBD1
v_call: TRBV6-5
cdr3_nt: TGTGCCAGCAGTTACGTCAGGACAGGGGGCAACTATGGCTACACCTTC
cdr3_aa: CASSYVRTGGNYGYTF

j_call: TRBJ2-7
clone_size: few
d_call: TRBD1
v_call: TRBV10-3
cdr3_nt: TGTGCCATCAGTGAGCCGGGACAGGGCAGAGGCTACGAGCAGTACTTC
cdr3_aa: CAISEPGQGRGYEQYF

j_call: TRBJ2-1
clone_size: -
d_call: TRBD2
v_call: TRBV5-4
cdr3_nt: TGTGCCAGCAGACCCGGGCTAGCGGATCTCAATGAGCAGTTCTTC
cdr3_aa: CASRPGLADLNEQFF

j_call: TRBJ2-2
clone_size: -
d_call: -
v_call: TRBV28
cdr3_nt: TGTGCCAGCAGTTTCCGGGATTCGAACACCGGGGAGCTGTTTTTT
cdr3_aa: CASSFRDSNTGELFF

j_call: TRBJ2-5
clone_size: -
d_call: -
v_call: TRBV6-1
cdr3_nt: TGTGCCAGCAGTGAAGTGGGGGGCAGGGTGCCGACCCAGTACTTC
cdr3_aa: CASSEVGGRVPTQYF